Sequencing of this TCR beta chain was carried out in a study of blood T cell repertoires in COVID-19. Whole-study context: Acute-phase and convalescent COVID-19 samples originated in the United States, Italy and Spain.

This clone was seen more than once but under ten times. Repertoires were generated with immunoSEQ multiplex PCR, while TCRdb's copy carries only in-frame clones and drops some. The sample consists of approximately 170,000 clones, about 84% of them appearing once. Trimming removed 1 base at V and 1 base at J, with 7 bases between. The germline V gene has CDR1 SGHNT and CDR2 YENEEA. CDR3 size: 15 residues. Participant age was roughly 18 to 95 years, and participants resided in approximately 24 US areas. Cohorts were assigned according to the clinical history that participants reported. Sequenced: PBMCs or T cells enriched from blood (not recorded which). J is TRBJ2-2 and V is TRBV11-3; D is unresolved. This receptor was taken from a middle-aged man who had recovered from COVID-19. In DNA form, the CDR3 reads TGTGCCAGCAGCTTAGGGGCAGGGAACACCGGGGAGCTGTTTTTT. Its translation is CASSLGAGNTGELFF. The full variable domain, with the rest looked up from reference TRBV11-3 and TRBJ2-2, is EAGVVQSPRYKIIEKKQPVAFWCNPISGHNTLYWYLQNLGQGPELLIRYENEEAVDDSQLPKDRFSAERLKGVDSTLKIQPAELGDSAVYLCASSLGAGNTGELFFGEGSRLTVL.